These 6 T cell receptor beta chains were all obtained from the same sample, sequenced in a study of blood T cell repertoires in COVID-19. The method was immunoSEQ multiplex PCR; TCRdb's version includes in-frame clones alone and lacks a portion of them. The sample consists of some 490,000 clones, approximately 90% of them appearing once. Sequences were obtained from PBMCs or T cells enriched from blood (not recorded which). The receptor source for this set is a woman aged 60-75 years who had recovered from COVID-19.

CDR3 in amino acids: CASSYGGVARQPQHF. CDR3 sequence (DNA): TGTGCCAGCAGTTACGGAGGGGTAGCTCGTCAGCCCCAGCATTTT. The chain has TRBV6-5 and TRBJ1-5; D may be TRBD1 (5 bases). V was shortened by 2 bases and J by 6 bases, with 14 bases between the two germline ends. In germline, CDR1 is MNHEY, CDR2 SVGAGI. This CDR3 is built from 15 residues.

The chain carries TRBV10-1 and TRBJ2-3; 11 bases fit TRBD1. This CDR3 has 17 residues. The V gene's germline CDR1 is WNHNN and CDR2 SYGVQD (reference sequence). After removal of 2 bases from V and 6 bases from J, the junction contained 10 bases not matched to a gene. Written as DNA, the CDR3 is TGCGCCAGCAGTGAGCGTCCGTTGGGACAGGGGGTCGATACGCAGTATTTT. It translates to CASSERPLGQGVDTQYF.

This chain uses TRBV11-2 with TRBJ2-1, with TRBD2 as a possible D gene (5 bases). The germline CDR1 and CDR2 sequences are SGHAT and FQNNGV. V was trimmed by 5 bases and J by 0 bases, leaving 11 bases between them. This CDR3 spans 15 amino acids. The CDR3 protein is CASSPSGDSYNEQFF. Written as DNA, the CDR3 is TGTGCCAGCAGCCCATCCGGGGACTCCTACAATGAGCAGTTCTTC. Combining the CDR3 with reference TRBV11-2 and TRBJ2-1 gives the whole variable domain EAGVAQSPRYKIIEKRQSVAFWCNPISGHATLYWYQQILGQGPKLLIQFQNNGVVDDSQLPKDRFSAERLKGVDSTLKIQPAKLEDSAVYLCASSPSGDSYNEQFFGPGTRLTVL.

The V gene is TRBV29-1, the J gene TRBJ1-3; D unresolved. The CDR3 consists of 11 residues. The ends were cut back, 6 bases at V and 4 bases at J, with 7 bases in the middle. The germline CDR1 and CDR2 sequences are SQVTM and ANQGSEA. CDR3 in amino acids: CSVKAGNTIYF. CDR3 in DNA: TGCAGCGTGAAAGCGGGAAACACCATATATTTT.

The J gene is TRBJ2-7, the V gene TRBV6-5; D perhaps matches TRBD1 (6 bases). V lost 4 bases, J lost 4 bases, and 14 bases lay in between. The CDR3 spans 14 residues. Germline V gene sequence: CDR1 MNHEY, CDR2 SVGAGI. The DNA for the CDR3 is TGTGCCAGCAGTTTACAGGGACCCCTTTACGAGCAGTACGTC. It encodes CASSLQGPLYEQYV.

The chain employs TRBV5-1 and TRBJ2-1; D might be TRBD1 (5 bases). V was cut by 0 bases and J by 8 bases, with 9 bases left in between. This CDR3 spans 13 amino acids. Looked up from germline, CDR1 is SGHRS and CDR2 is YFSETQ. DNA of the CDR3: TGCGCCAGCAGCTTGGGGGGCGTCGATGAGCAGTTCTTC. It yields the protein CASSLGGVDEQFF.